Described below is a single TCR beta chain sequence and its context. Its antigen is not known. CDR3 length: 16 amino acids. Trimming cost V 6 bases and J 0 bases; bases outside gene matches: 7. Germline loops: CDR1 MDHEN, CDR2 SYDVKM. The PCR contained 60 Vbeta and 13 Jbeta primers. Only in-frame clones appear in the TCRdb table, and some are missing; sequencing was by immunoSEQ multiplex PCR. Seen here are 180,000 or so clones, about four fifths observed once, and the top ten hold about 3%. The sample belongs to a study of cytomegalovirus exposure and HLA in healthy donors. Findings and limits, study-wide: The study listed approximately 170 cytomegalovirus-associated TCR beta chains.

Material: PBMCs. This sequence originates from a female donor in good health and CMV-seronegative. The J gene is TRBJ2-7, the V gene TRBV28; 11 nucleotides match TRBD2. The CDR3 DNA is TGTGCCAGCAGGGACGGACTAGCGGGTTACTCCTACGAGCAGTACTTC. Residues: CASRDGLAGYSYEQYF.